This T cell receptor beta chain was identified in a study of CD8 T cells in ankylosing spondylitis. Preparation of TCR beta libraries was done by quantitative 5'-RACE with molecular barcodes. TCRdb passed the 5' RACE reads through MiXCR, listing each CDR3 protein once. The data contain 390,000 or so distinct CDR3 sequences, 20% to 25% of them singletons. This CDR3 contains 14 residues. V was pared by 8 bases and J by 8 bases, with 16 bases between. Looked up from germline, CDR1 is ENHRY and CDR2 is SYGVKD. Study-level points and caveats: Characteristic of ankylosing spondylitis blood, it appeared, was a TCR beta motif comprising several highly homologous variants. Matched ankylosing spondylitis synovial fluid reportedly contained a significantly enriched population of disease-linked clones.

Note on this clonotype: The antigen remains unidentified.

The chain combines TRBV10-3 with TRBJ1-6; D perhaps matches TRBD1 (5 bases). The sequencing sample was made of blood, either unsorted or a sorted T cell fraction (not recorded which). The clonotype was recovered from a male donor with ankylosing spondylitis. The CDR3 nucleotides read TGTGCCATCTCTGAGGGACGCGTGGATTCACCCCTCCACTTT. It translates to CAISEGRVDSPLHF.